This is a list of T cell receptor beta chains from one sample in a study of cytomegalovirus exposure and HLA in healthy donors. The method was immunoSEQ multiplex PCR; TCRdb's version includes in-frame clones alone and lacks a portion of them. Of around 120,000 clones listed, about 85% are singletons. Sequenced: PBMCs. Receptors originate from a boy between 10 and 17 years old in good health and CMV-seronegative. Both conserved end residues are part of each CDR3. The D gene is left open where the match is weak. The size entry is marked missing in some rows and otherwise reads once, few, many or a size class.

V gene,clone size,J gene,D gene,CDR3 DNA,CDR3 protein
TRBV10-3,.,TRBJ1-5,.,TGTGCCATCAGTGAGTCGGGGGGGGACAATCAGCCCCAGCATTTT,CAISESGGDNQPQHF
TRBV27,.,TRBJ2-1,TRBD2,TGTGCCAGCAGTGAGGGACTAGCGGGAGTGGCCTACAATGAGCAGTTCTTC,CASSEGLAGVAYNEQFF
TRBV11-2,.,TRBJ1-3,.,TGTGCCAGCCGAGACGGGGGGAGAAACACCATATATTTT,CASRDGGRNTIYF
TRBV9,.,TRBJ2-5,.,TGTGCCAGCAGCGCAGGACTGTCTCCAGAGACCCAGTACTTC,CASSAGLSPETQYF
TRBV5-6,.,TRBJ2-5,TRBD1,TGTGCCAGCAGCCCGGGACAGGGTGAGACCCAGTACTTC,CASSPGQGETQYF
TRBV5-1,.,TRBJ2-5,.,TGCGCCAGCAGCTTGACGGGGGGCTGGGAGACCCAGTACTTC,CASSLTGGWETQYF
TRBV5-6,once,TRBJ1-3,TRBD1,TGTGCCAGCAGCTACAGGGGGCCCTTTGGAAACACCATATATTTT,CASSYRGPFGNTIYF
TRBV6-6,.,TRBJ1-2,.,TGTGCCAGCAGTCGACGCGCGGACATCGACTATGGCTACACCTTC,CASSRRADIDYGYTF
TRBV23-1,.,TRBJ1-5,.,TGCGCCAGCAGTCAATCTCATGGAGGCGCAGGGGATGGGCCCCAGCATTTT,CASSQSHGGAGDGPQHF
TRBV15,.,TRBJ2-3,TRBD2,TGTGCCACCCGTCGACTAGCGGATACTACAGATACGCAGTATTTT,CATRRLADTTDTQYF
TRBV2,.,TRBJ1-1,.,TGTGCCAGCGGCCTGACAGAGAACACTGAAGCTTTCTTT,CASGLTENTEAFF
TRBV7-2,.,TRBJ2-7,TRBD2,TGTGCCAGCAGCTTAGCTCTAGCGGGAGTCGTCTACGAGCAGTACTTC,CASSLALAGVVYEQYF
TRBV7-2,.,TRBJ2-5,TRBD2,TGTGCCAGCAGCTCCCGGGGGGGCCGGGAGACCCAGTACTTC,CASSSRGGRETQYF
TRBV7-2,once,TRBJ2-1,.,TGTGCCAGCAGCTTAGGGGATCTAGCGAATCGTTACAATGAGCAGTTCTTC,CASSLGDLANRYNEQFF
TRBV9,.,TRBJ2-7,.,TGTGCCAGCAGCTCAAACCCCGAAGGCAGGGGCTACGAGCAGTACTTC,CASSSNPEGRGYEQYF
TRBV5-1,few,TRBJ2-5,.,TGCGCCAGCAGCCCCCGGACAGATCAAGAGACCCAGTACTTC,CASSPRTDQETQYF
TRBV5-1,few,TRBJ1-1,.,TGCGCCAGCAGCTTGACTCACAGTAACACTGAAGCTTTCTTT,CASSLTHSNTEAFF
TRBV5-1,.,TRBJ2-3,.,TGCGCCAGCAGCACTACCACAGATACGCAGTATTTT,CASSTTTDTQYF
TRBV7-2,.,TRBJ2-1,.,TGTGCCAGCAGCGCCGACACGTCGGCTGAGCAGTTCTTC,CASSADTSAEQFF
TRBV7-2,.,TRBJ2-5,TRBD1,TGTGCCAGCAGCCCGACAGGGGCCCAAGAGACCCAGTACTTC,CASSPTGAQETQYF
TRBV5-4,.,TRBJ1-2,TRBD1,TGTGCCAGCAGCGCCGGGACAGCCAACTATGGCTACACCTTC,CASSAGTANYGYTF
TRBV19,once,TRBJ1-5,.,TGTGCCAGTAGCACTATGAAAAAGCCCAATCAGCCCCAGCATTTT,CASSTMKKPNQPQHF
TRBV5-1,few,TRBJ1-2,.,TGCGCCAGCAGCTTGCGGGAAAGCGTCAATGGCTACACCTTC,CASSLRESVNGYTF
TRBV6-1,.,TRBJ1-2,.,TGTGCCAGCAGTGAGGAACAAACGGAACCTAACTATGGCTACCCCTTC,CASSEEQTEPNYGYPF
TRBV5-4,once,TRBJ1-2,.,TGTGCCAGCAGCTGGACACTCAGTTCAGGCTACACCTTC,CASSWTLSSGYTF
TRBV7-9,.,TRBJ2-3,TRBD2,TGTGCCAGCAGCCTAAGACTAGCGGTGATCACAGATACGCAGTATTTT,CASSLRLAVITDTQYF
TRBV15,.,TRBJ1-2,.,TGTGCCACCAGTCGAGGAGACCTTGGCTACACCTTC,CATSRGDLGYTF
TRBV6-4,few,TRBJ1-1,TRBD1,TGTGCCAGCAGTGACGGGGACAGGGGAGAAGCTTTCTTT,CASSDGDRGEAFF
TRBV5-8,.,TRBJ2-3,TRBD1,TGTGCCAGCAGCCCCTGGCAGGGGGCGCGCACAGATACGCAGTATTTT,CASSPWQGARTDTQYF
TRBV30,.,TRBJ1-3,.,TGTGCCTGCATACAGGGCAACACCATATATTTT,CACIQGNTIYF
TRBV7-2,.,TRBJ1-6,.,TGTGCCAGCAGCTACGGACACGATTCACCCCTCCACTTT,CASSYGHDSPLHF
TRBV4-1,.,TRBJ2-5,.,TGCGCCAGCAGCCAAGGGGGACAAATCCAAGAGACCCAGTACTTC,CASSQGGQIQETQYF
TRBV6-1,.,TRBJ2-7,TRBD2,TGTGCCAGCCGAAATAGCGGGAGGTTGTACGAGCAGTACTTC,CASRNSGRLYEQYF
TRBV19,.,TRBJ1-1,TRBD1,TGTGCCAGTAGTCCCGGGGACAGCGACACTGAAGCTTTCTTT,CASSPGDSDTEAFF
TRBV15,.,TRBJ1-4,TRBD1,TGTGCCACCAGCAGGGACAGGGGTAGTGAAAAACTGTTTTTT,CATSRDRGSEKLFF
TRBV6-5,.,TRBJ2-1,TRBD1,TGTGCCAGCAGCCGGGACAGCTCTCCCTACAATGAGCAGTTCTTC,CASSRDSSPYNEQFF
TRBV15,.,TRBJ1-1,.,TGTGCCACCAGCAGGGGGGGGACTGAAGCTTTCTTT,CATSRGGTEAFF
TRBV6-6,.,TRBJ2-7,TRBD1,TGTGCCAGCAAAGACAGGGGCGCTCCCTACTACGAGCAGTACTTC,CASKDRGAPYYEQYF
TRBV27,.,TRBJ2-5,TRBD2,TGTGCCAGCAGCATCTGGACTAGCGGGGGGGAGACCCAGTACTTC,CASSIWTSGGETQYF
TRBV4-3,.,TRBJ2-1,.,TGCGCCAGCAGCCGAGCAGGGGTCGCTGAGCAGTTCTTC,CASSRAGVAEQFF
TRBV7-9,.,TRBJ2-1,.,TGTGCCAGCAGCTTAGAGGGGGAAATGGGGAATGAGCAGTTCTTC,CASSLEGEMGNEQFF
TRBV4-1,.,TRBJ2-7,TRBD1,TGCGCCAGCAGCCATCCTGGACAGGGGAGCCACGAGCAGTACTTC,CASSHPGQGSHEQYF
TRBV10-3,.,TRBJ1-2,.,TGTGCCATCAGTGAGTCGACGGCAGGGCGTTATGGTGGCTACACCTTC,CAISESTAGRYGGYTF
TRBV6-5,.,TRBJ1-1,TRBD1,TGTGCCAGCAGTTACTCAGGGGGCTCCTCTGAAGCTTTCTTT,CASSYSGGSSEAFF
TRBV6-5,.,TRBJ2-7,.,TGTGCCAGCAGTTACGTGGTAGGGAGCTCCTACGAGCAGTACTTC,CASSYVVGSSYEQYF
TRBV27,.,TRBJ2-2,TRBD1,TGTGCCAGCAGTTGGGACAGGGGGAACACCGGGGAGCTGTTTTTT,CASSWDRGNTGELFF
TRBV11-3,.,TRBJ2-7,TRBD2,TGTGCCAGCAGTAAAAGCGGGAGAGTGGACGAGCAGTACTTC,CASSKSGRVDEQYF
TRBV21-1,.,TRBJ2-1,.,TGTGCCAGCAGCAAAGTTACCCGGGTCCGCTACAATGAGCAGTTCTTC,CASSKVTRVRYNEQFF
TRBV5-1,few,TRBJ2-7,TRBD1,TGCGCCAGCAGCTCGGGACAGGGCAACGAGCAGTACTTC,CASSSGQGNEQYF
TRBV7-3,.,TRBJ1-2,TRBD1,TGTGCCAGCAGCCAAACCGGGACAGGGGATGGCTACACCTTC,CASSQTGTGDGYTF
TRBV7-9,few,TRBJ2-6,.,TGTGCCAGCAGCTCTTATAGGGGCTCTGGGGCCAACGTCCTGACTTTC,CASSSYRGSGANVLTF
TRBV27,.,TRBJ2-7,.,TGTGCCAGCAGTTTACTGGGAGACGAGCAGTACTTC,CASSLLGDEQYF
TRBV13,.,TRBJ2-1,.,TGTGCCAGCAGCTTCCTTGCCAGGACACATTACAATGAGCAGTTCTTC,CASSFLARTHYNEQFF
TRBV19,.,TRBJ1-2,TRBD1,TGTGCCAGTAAATGGGCAGGGGGAGATGGCTACACCTTC,CASKWAGGDGYTF
TRBV6-5,.,TRBJ1-2,.,TGTGCCAGCAGTGCCGGGGTTGGCTATGGCTACACCTTC,CASSAGVGYGYTF